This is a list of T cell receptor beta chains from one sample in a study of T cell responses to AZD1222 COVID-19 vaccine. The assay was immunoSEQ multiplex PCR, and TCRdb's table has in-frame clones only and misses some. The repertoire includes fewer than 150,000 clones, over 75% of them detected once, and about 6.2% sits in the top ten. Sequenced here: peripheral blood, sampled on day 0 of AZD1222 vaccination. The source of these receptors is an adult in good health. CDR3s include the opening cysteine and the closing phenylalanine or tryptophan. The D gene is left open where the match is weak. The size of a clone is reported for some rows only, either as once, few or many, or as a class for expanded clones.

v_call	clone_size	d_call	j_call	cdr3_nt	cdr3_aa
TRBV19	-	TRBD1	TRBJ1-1	TGTGCCAGCAGGGGGGACGCGAACACTGAAGCTTTCTTT	CASRGDANTEAFF
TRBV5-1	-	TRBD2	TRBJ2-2	TGCGCCAGCAGCTTGAGTAGCGGGGAAACCACCGGGGAGCTGTTTTTT	CASSLSSGETTGELFF
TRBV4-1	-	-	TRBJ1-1	TGCGCCAGCAGCTCTCCGGGAGGCCTGAACACTGAAGCTTTCTTT	CASSSPGGLNTEAFF
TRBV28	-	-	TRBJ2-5	TGTGCCAGCAGCCTTGGGCCCACCGGCGTGACCCAGTACTTC	CASSLGPTGVTQYF
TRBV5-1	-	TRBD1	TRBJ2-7	TGCGCCAGCAGCTTGGTCTCAGGGGGATACGAGCAGTACTTC	CASSLVSGGYEQYF
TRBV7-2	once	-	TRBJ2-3	TGTGCCAGCAGCTCCTTGTTATCGGCCCCAGATACGCAGTATTTT	CASSSLLSAPDTQYF
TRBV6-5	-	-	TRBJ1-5	TGTGCCAGCAGTTACTCGTCCCGGAGCAATCAGCCCCAGCATTTT	CASSYSSRSNQPQHF
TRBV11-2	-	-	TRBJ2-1	TGTGCCAGCAGCTTTTTCAACAATGAGCAGTTCTTC	CASSFFNNEQFF
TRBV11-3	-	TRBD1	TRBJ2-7	TGTGCCAGCAGCTTAGAGGGACAGACAGGCTACGAGCAGTACTTC	CASSLEGQTGYEQYF
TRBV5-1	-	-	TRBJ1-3	TGCGCCAGCAGCGCCCAGCAGGGACCTGGAAACACCATATATTTT	CASSAQQGPGNTIYF
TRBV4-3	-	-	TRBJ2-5	TGCGCCAGCAGCCAAGATATTGGCGACAGCCAGCAAGAGACCCAGTACTTC	CASSQDIGDSQQETQYF
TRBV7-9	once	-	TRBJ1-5	TGTGCCAGTAACAGGGAGGGGCAGCCCCAGCATTTT	CASNREGQPQHF
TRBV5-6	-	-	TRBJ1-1	TGTGCCAGCAGCTTGGAGGTGGGGCTGAACACTGAAGCTTTCTTT	CASSLEVGLNTEAFF
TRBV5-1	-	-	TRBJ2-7	TGCGCCAGCAGCTTGAAGGGAGCCTTCGCAGGCGAAGCATACGAGCAGTACTTC	CASSLKGAFAGEAYEQYF
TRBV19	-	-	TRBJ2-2	TGTGCCAGTAGCCGGACAGTTAACACCGGGGAGCTGTTTTTT	CASSRTVNTGELFF
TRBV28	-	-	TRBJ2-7	TGTGCCAGCAGGTACAGGGACCACCACGAGCAGTACTTC	CASRYRDHHEQYF
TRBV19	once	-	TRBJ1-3	TGTGCCAGTAGTATCGGGCACTCTGGAAACACCATATATTTT	CASSIGHSGNTIYF
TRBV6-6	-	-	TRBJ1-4	TGTGCCAGCAGTTGGGGGGCCCAGCAAGAAAAACTGTTTTTT	CASSWGAQQEKLFF
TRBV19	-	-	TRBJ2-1	TGTGCCAGTAGTAGGGGATGGGACCCCCACCCGCGTAATGAGCAGTTCTTC	CASSRGWDPHPRNEQFF
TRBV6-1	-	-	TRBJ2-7	TGTGCCAGCAGTGCCGAAAGGGACACAACTACCTACGAGCAGTACTTC	CASSAERDTTTYEQYF
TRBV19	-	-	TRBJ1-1	TGTGCCACGATTTCGGGGGCGGTGTCTGAAGCTTTCTTT	CATISGAVSEAFF
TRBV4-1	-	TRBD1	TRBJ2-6	TGCGCCAGCAGCCCACCGGGACAGGGGGAAAGTGGGGCCAACGTCCTGACTTTC	CASSPPGQGESGANVLTF
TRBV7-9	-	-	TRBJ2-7	TGTGCCAGCAGCTTAGGGGGGGGCAGACCCTACGAGCAGTACTTC	CASSLGGGRPYEQYF
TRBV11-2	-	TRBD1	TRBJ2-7	TGTGCCAGCAGCCAGGGGGTTTTTGAGCAGTACTTC	CASSQGVFEQYF
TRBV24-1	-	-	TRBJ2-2	TGTGCCACCAGTGATTTCTTCCCCGGGGAGCTGTTTTTT	CATSDFFPGELFF
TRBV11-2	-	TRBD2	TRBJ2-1	TGTGCCAGCAGCTTAGTCGGAGGCGGGGGGGCGTACAATGAGCAGTTCTTC	CASSLVGGGGAYNEQFF
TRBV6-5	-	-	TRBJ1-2	TGTGCCAGCAGCTCCGGACGATTCTATGGCTACACCTTC	CASSSGRFYGYTF
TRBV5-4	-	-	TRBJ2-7	TGTGCCAGCAGCTCCCAGGGGTCCTACGAGCAGTACTTC	CASSSQGSYEQYF